These T cell receptor beta chains were read from a single sample in a study of blood T cell repertoires in COVID-19. The repertoire was sequenced with immunoSEQ multiplex PCR; TCRdb's copy has only in-frame clones and lacks some. The repertoire holds over 200,000 clones, with about nine tenths as singletons. The sample taken for sequencing was PBMCs or T cells enriched from blood (not recorded which). All receptors derive from a man younger than 35 who had recovered from COVID-19. Both conserved end residues are part of each CDR3. Each record gives: clone size, D gene, V gene, J gene, CDR3 DNA, CDR3 protein. D genes are given only for firm matches. Rows may omit the clone size; those that give it use once, few, many or a size class.

NA,TRBD1,TRBV10-2,TRBJ1-4,TGCGCCAGCAGTCCGGGACAGGGGGCCCCTAATGAAAAACTGTTTTTT,CASSPGQGAPNEKLFF
NA,NA,TRBV12-5,TRBJ1-1,TGTGCTAGTGGTTTCCAAAGGAGAGAAGCTTTCTTT,CASGFQRREAFF
NA,NA,TRBV19,TRBJ2-3,TGTGCCAGTAGTATTGTGCAGGCAGATACGCAGTATTTT,CASSIVQADTQYF
NA,TRBD1,TRBV10-3,TRBJ2-5,TGTGCCACCCGGGACAGGGAGGAGACCCAGTACTTC,CATRDREETQYF
NA,TRBD2,TRBV2,TRBJ2-1,TGTGCCAGCAGCCTTACTAGCGGAACCTACAATGAGCAGTTCTTC,CASSLTSGTYNEQFF
NA,NA,TRBV7-7,TRBJ2-1,TGTGCTAGCAGCTTTTATGAGTCGAGACTGATTTACAATGAGCAGTTCTTC,CASSFYESRLIYNEQFF
NA,NA,TRBV19,TRBJ1-1,TGTGCCAGTAGTGTGCACTCTCTAGGGAACACTGAAGCTTTCTTT,CASSVHSLGNTEAFF
NA,NA,TRBV6-5,TRBJ1-1,TGTGCCAGCAGTTACTCCTCGGGAACTATGAACACTGAAGCTTTCTTT,CASSYSSGTMNTEAFF
NA,NA,TRBV5-4,TRBJ2-3,TGTGCCAGCAGCTCCCGGGGGGCGGGATTTGCAGATACGCAGTATTTT,CASSSRGAGFADTQYF
NA,TRBD2,TRBV2,TRBJ2-7,TGTGCCAGTTTCTTACTAGCGGTAAAGGATGAGCAGTACTTC,CASFLLAVKDEQYF
NA,NA,TRBV19,TRBJ1-5,TGTGCCAGTAGTAGGTTTTTGGACACGAATCAGCCCCAGCATTTT,CASSRFLDTNQPQHF
NA,NA,TRBV5-1,TRBJ1-2,TGCGCCAGCAGCTTGGAACTGGCCAGGGGATATGGCTACACCTTC,CASSLELARGYGYTF
NA,NA,TRBV3-1/TRBV3-2,TRBJ2-2,TGTGCCAGCAGCCAAGGACAGGACACCGGGGAGCTGTTTTTT,CASSQGQDTGELFF
NA,NA,TRBV9,TRBJ2-1,TGTGCCAGCAGCCCGCGGAGCGGCCCCTACAATGAGCAGTTCTTC,CASSPRSGPYNEQFF
once,TRBD1,TRBV29-1,TRBJ1-1,TGCAGCGCCTGGACAGGCGGATCGGACACTGAAGCTTTCTTT,CSAWTGGSDTEAFF
NA,TRBD1,TRBV6-5,TRBJ2-7,TGTGCCAGCAGTTCCCGGGACAGGATCTACGAGCAGTACTTC,CASSSRDRIYEQYF
NA,NA,TRBV27,TRBJ2-4,TGTGCCAGCAGGCGGACAGGACTAAACGAAAACATTCAGTACTTC,CASRRTGLNENIQYF
NA,TRBD1,TRBV5-6,TRBJ2-5,TGTGCCAGCAGCTCCATCGGACAGGGGCGAGAGACCCAGTACTTC,CASSSIGQGRETQYF
once,NA,TRBV19,TRBJ1-3,TGTGCCAGTAGTACCTGGGACATTTCTGGAAACACCATATATTTT,CASSTWDISGNTIYF
many,TRBD1,TRBV28,TRBJ1-5,TGTGCCAGCAGTTTAGGACAGGGGGTTCAGCCCCAGCATTTT,CASSLGQGVQPQHF
NA,NA,TRBV10-1,TRBJ1-6,TGCGCCAGCAGTGAGTCGATTTATGGGCTTAGCTCCTATAATTCACCCCTCCACTTT,CASSESIYGLSSYNSPLHF
NA,NA,TRBV3-1/TRBV3-2,TRBJ1-6,TGTGCCAGCAGCCAATACCCAGGCCCAGATTCACCCCTCCACTTT,CASSQYPGPDSPLHF
NA,NA,TRBV5-1,TRBJ2-5,TGCGCCAGCAGCTTGCCCCCAGGGGATGGGGGCGAAGAGACCCAGTACTTC,CASSLPPGDGGEETQYF
once,NA,TRBV27,TRBJ1-1,TGTGCCAGCAGTCCGAACTTAAGGAACACTGAAGCTTTCTTT,CASSPNLRNTEAFF
NA,NA,TRBV14,TRBJ1-3,TGTGCCAGCAGTCTCCGACAGGCCATCTCTGGAAACACCATATATTTT,CASSLRQAISGNTIYF
NA,NA,TRBV3-1/TRBV3-2,TRBJ2-7,TGTGCCAGCAGCCAAGATTCGGGTAACTACGAGCAGTACTTC,CASSQDSGNYEQYF
once,NA,TRBV21-1,TRBJ1-5,TGTGCCAGCAGCAAAGAGGCACAGGGTAGCAATCAGCCCCAGCATTTT,CASSKEAQGSNQPQHF
NA,NA,TRBV3-1/TRBV3-2,TRBJ2-5,TGTGCCAGCAGCCAGGTAGGGGGAGGGATAGAGACCCAGTACTTC,CASSQVGGGIETQYF
NA,NA,TRBV28,TRBJ2-7,TGTGCCAGCAGTACGATGGAGGGAACCTACGAGCAGTACTTC,CASSTMEGTYEQYF